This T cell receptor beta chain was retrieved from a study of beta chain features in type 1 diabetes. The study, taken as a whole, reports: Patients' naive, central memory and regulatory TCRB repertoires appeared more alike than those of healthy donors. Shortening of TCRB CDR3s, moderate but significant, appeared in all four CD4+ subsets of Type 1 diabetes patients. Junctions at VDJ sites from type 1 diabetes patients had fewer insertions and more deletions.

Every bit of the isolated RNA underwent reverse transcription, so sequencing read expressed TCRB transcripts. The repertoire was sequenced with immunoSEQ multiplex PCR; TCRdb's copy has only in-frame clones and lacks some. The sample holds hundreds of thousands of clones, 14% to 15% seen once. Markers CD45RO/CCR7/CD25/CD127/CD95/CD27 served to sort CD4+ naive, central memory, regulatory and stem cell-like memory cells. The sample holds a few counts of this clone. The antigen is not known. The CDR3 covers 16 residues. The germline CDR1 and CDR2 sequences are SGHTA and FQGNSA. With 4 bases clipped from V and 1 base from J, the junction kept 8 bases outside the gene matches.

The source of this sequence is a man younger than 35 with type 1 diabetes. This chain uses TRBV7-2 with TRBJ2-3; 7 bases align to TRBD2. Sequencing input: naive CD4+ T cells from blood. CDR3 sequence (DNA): TGTGCCAGCAGCTCCACTAGCGTCCTTGGCACAGATACGCAGTATTTT. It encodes CASSSTSVLGTDTQYF.